Sequencing of this TCR beta chain was carried out in a study of technical replicates of blood from a handful of donors. The ends lost 10 bases at V and 6 bases at J; junction bases unmatched: 12. The CDR3 extends over 13 amino acids. Germline loops: CDR1 KGHSH, CDR2 LQKENI. The data were produced by immunoSEQ multiplex PCR, yet TCRdb's version contains in-frame clones alone and is incomplete. Of 7,500 to 9,500 clones detected, roughly 90% appear once; the ten largest clones hold 12%. This chain connects TRBV18 to TRBJ2-7, with TRBD2 identical over 7 bases. The TCR sequence derives from a human donor in good health. The material sequenced was PBMCs. The CDR3, as DNA: TGTGCCACCGCCGGGACTATAGCTCCCGAGCAGTACTTC. It translates to CATAGTIAPEQYF.